The present entry profiles one TCR beta chain with its context. What it recognizes is unknown. This CDR3 is 14 amino acids long. Trimming stripped 6 bases from V and 1 base from J, with 16 bases between. Looked up from germline, CDR1 is GTSNPN and CDR2 is SVGIG (reference sequence). The study drew the donors from its approximately 110-subject validation cohort, separate from the roughly 670-subject first cohort. Assay: immunoSEQ multiplex PCR; the TCRdb copy retains only in-frame clones and omits some. Seen here are 60,000 to 75,000 clones, about 95% observed once, and the top ten hold 7%. The record originates from a study of cytomegalovirus exposure and HLA in healthy donors. Findings and caveats of the study: The study found most TCR sequences rare, yet found some public TCRs in many donors.

Sample: PBMCs. This chain connects TRBV30 to TRBJ2-7, with D unclear. The receptor was derived from a woman between 18 and 29 years old in good health and CMV-seropositive. As DNA, the CDR3 is TGTGCCTGTAAGATCTCGGAGCGTTCCTACGAGCAGTACTTC. Amino acids: CACKISERSYEQYF.